This T cell receptor (beta chain) was retrieved from a study of technical replicates of blood from four donors. The table came from immunoSEQ multiplex PCR; TCRdb's copy has only in-frame clones and leaves some out. Here the sample spans 75,000 to 90,000 clones, 85% to 95% being singletons. The germline V gene has CDR1 GTSNPN and CDR2 SVGIG (reference sequence). Trimming cost V 8 bases and J 2 bases; bases outside gene matches: 6. This CDR3 region has 13 residues. The chain recombines TRBV30 with TRBJ2-7; 10 positions agree with TRBD2. The source of this sequence is a human donor in good health. The specimen sequenced was T cells isolated from PBMCs. As DNA, the CDR3 is TGTGCCCGGACTAGCGGCGGGACCTACGAGCAGTACTTC. Protein sequence: CARTSGGTYEQYF.